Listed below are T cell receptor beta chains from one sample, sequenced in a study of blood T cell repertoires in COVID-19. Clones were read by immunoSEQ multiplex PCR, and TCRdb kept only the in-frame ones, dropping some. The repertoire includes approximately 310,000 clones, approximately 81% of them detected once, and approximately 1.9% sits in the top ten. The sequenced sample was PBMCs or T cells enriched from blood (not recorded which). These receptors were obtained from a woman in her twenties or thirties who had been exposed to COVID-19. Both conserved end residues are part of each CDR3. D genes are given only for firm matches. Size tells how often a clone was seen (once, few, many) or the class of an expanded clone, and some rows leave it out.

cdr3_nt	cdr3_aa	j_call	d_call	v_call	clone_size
TGTGCCAGCAGCTTAGTCAGGTCCTACGAGCAGTACTTC	CASSLVRSYEQYF	TRBJ2-7	-	TRBV7-9	-
TGTGCCAGTCGGCGCGGGGGGGCCGCAGATACGCAGTATTTT	CASRRGGAADTQYF	TRBJ2-3	TRBD2	TRBV19	-
TGTGCCAGCCACACGGGGGTTGACTATGGCTACACCTTC	CASHTGVDYGYTF	TRBJ1-2	-	TRBV28	-
TGTGCCAGCAGCCAAGATTTAACTAATCCTTGGGAGCTGTTTTTT	CASSQDLTNPWELFF	TRBJ2-2	-	TRBV4-2	-
TGTGCTAGTGGAACGACCGGGACAGGGAGTGAGACCCAGTACTTC	CASGTTGTGSETQYF	TRBJ2-5	TRBD1	TRBV12-5	-
TGTGCCAGCAGTGGGGCTAATTCACCCCTCCACTTT	CASSGANSPLHF	TRBJ1-6	-	TRBV28	-
TGTGCCAGCAGCTTAGTACGCAGGACTAATGAAAAACTGTTTTTT	CASSLVRRTNEKLFF	TRBJ1-4	-	TRBV7-2	-
TGTGCCATCAGCCAGGACAGCCTAACGGTCGGAGAAAAACTGTTTTTT	CAISQDSLTVGEKLFF	TRBJ1-4	-	TRBV10-3	-
TGTGCCAGCAGCTTAGATCAGGGGGTGAATTCACCCCTCCACTTT	CASSLDQGVNSPLHF	TRBJ1-6	TRBD1	TRBV11-2	-
TGTGCCAGCAGCCCCCCCGGGGTAACGAAGAACACCGGGGAGCTGTTTTTT	CASSPPGVTKNTGELFF	TRBJ2-2	-	TRBV7-2	once
TGTGCCAGCAGCCAGGGTGGGGGACAAGTCCAAGAGACCCAGTACTTC	CASSQGGGQVQETQYF	TRBJ2-5	-	TRBV7-8	-
TGTGCCAGCAGTGGACAGGGAATTAGCAATCAGCCCCAGCATTTT	CASSGQGISNQPQHF	TRBJ1-5	TRBD1	TRBV2	-
TGTGCCAGCAGCGTGACCGGGACAGGGAGGGAGCAGTACTTC	CASSVTGTGREQYF	TRBJ2-7	TRBD1	TRBV9	-
TGCGCCAGCAGCCAAGTAGAGGATAGCAATCAGCCCCAGCATTTT	CASSQVEDSNQPQHF	TRBJ1-5	-	TRBV4-1	-
TGTGCCAGCAGCTTATCCGGGACAGGAGACTCCTACGAGCAGTACTTC	CASSLSGTGDSYEQYF	TRBJ2-7	TRBD1	TRBV7-8	once
TGTGCCAGCAACGACAGACTTAGCAATCAGCCCCAGCATTTT	CASNDRLSNQPQHF	TRBJ1-5	-	TRBV6-6	-
TGTGCCAGTAGTATATCTTTGAGACAGTTTAATCAGCCCCAGCATTTT	CASSISLRQFNQPQHF	TRBJ1-5	-	TRBV19	-
TGCGCCAGCAGCCACCTACAGGATGATCAGCCCCAGCATTTT	CASSHLQDDQPQHF	TRBJ1-5	-	TRBV4-1	few
TGTGCCGGACTGTCTGCAGGGACAGCCAGGGAAAAACTGTTTTTT	CAGLSAGTAREKLFF	TRBJ1-4	TRBD1	TRBV2	-
TGTGCCTGGAAGAAGCGGGGGGGCCCTTCCCACGAGCAGTTCTTC	CAWKKRGGPSHEQFF	TRBJ2-1	TRBD2	TRBV30	-
TGTGCCAGCAGCCCCCTCGTAGGGGCAAACTATGGCTACACCTTC	CASSPLVGANYGYTF	TRBJ1-2	-	TRBV6-5	-
TGTGCCAGCAGCCACAGGGGTGGAAACACCATATATTTT	CASSHRGGNTIYF	TRBJ1-3	-	TRBV3-1/TRBV3-2	-
TGTGCCATCAGTGAGGAAGCAGGAAGTGAGCAGTTCTTC	CAISEEAGSEQFF	TRBJ2-1	-	TRBV10-3	few
TGTGCCAGCATATCACAGGGGGCCGGCACAGATACGCAGTATTTT	CASISQGAGTDTQYF	TRBJ2-3	TRBD1	TRBV2	once
TGTGCCAGCAGAGCCGGGACTCAAAACACTGAAGCTTTCTTT	CASRAGTQNTEAFF	TRBJ1-1	-	TRBV28	-
TGTGCCAGCAGTGAAGTTCTAATCGGGACAGATTATGGCTACACCTTC	CASSEVLIGTDYGYTF	TRBJ1-2	TRBD1	TRBV2	once
TGCGCCAGCAGCTCGGCGGGACAGGGGGTATACGAGAATGAAAAACTGTTTTTT	CASSSAGQGVYENEKLFF	TRBJ1-4	TRBD1	TRBV5-1	-
TGTGCCAGCAGCCAGGGACAGGGGGCCGCTTTCTTT	CASSQGQGAAFF	TRBJ1-1	TRBD1	TRBV3-1/TRBV3-2	-
TGCGCCAGCAGCTTGCGGCTAGCGGGGACTCCAAGCTCCTACGAGCAGTACTTC	CASSLRLAGTPSSYEQYF	TRBJ2-7	TRBD2	TRBV5-1	-
TGTGGGACAGGGCGCACCAATGGCTACACCTTC	CGTGRTNGYTF	TRBJ1-2	TRBD1	TRBV24-1	once
TGTGCCAGCAGCTCCGGGACTAGCGGGAGTAATACGCAGTATTTT	CASSSGTSGSNTQYF	TRBJ2-3	TRBD2	TRBV2	-
TGTGCCTGGAGTAGCGGGAGTTCAAACATTCAGTACTTC	CAWSSGSSNIQYF	TRBJ2-4	TRBD2	TRBV30	few
TGTGCCAGCAGTTCCGGGACAGGGTCCGGGGGCTACACCTTC	CASSSGTGSGGYTF	TRBJ1-2	TRBD1	TRBV28	-
TGCGCCAGCAGTACAGGGCTAAATCAGCCCCAGCATTTT	CASSTGLNQPQHF	TRBJ1-5	-	TRBV10-1	-
TGCGCCTGCGGGGACACAGATACGCAGTATTTT	CACGDTDTQYF	TRBJ2-3	-	TRBV5-1	once
TGTGCCAGCAGCCAACCTGGACAACCTTATGGCTACACCTTC	CASSQPGQPYGYTF	TRBJ1-2	-	TRBV3-1/TRBV3-2	-
TGTGCCAGCAGTGAATTAGGACAGGGGGCGCGGGCTACTGGCTACACCTTC	CASSELGQGARATGYTF	TRBJ1-2	TRBD1	TRBV25-1	-
TGTGCCTGGAGTTGGACAGGGGGCTTCTACAATGAGCAGTTCTTC	CAWSWTGGFYNEQFF	TRBJ2-1	TRBD1	TRBV30	-
TGTGCCAGCAGGGTGACAGGGACCCAACGTACGGGGGAGCAGTACTTC	CASRVTGTQRTGEQYF	TRBJ2-7	TRBD1	TRBV11-2	-
TGTGCCAGCAGTTTGGTGGGGAGCTCCTACGAGCAGTACTTC	CASSLVGSSYEQYF	TRBJ2-7	-	TRBV27	-
TGTGCCTGGAGCGGCCCTAGGACCGGGGAGCTGTTTTTT	CAWSGPRTGELFF	TRBJ2-2	-	TRBV30	once
TGTGCCAGTACCCTGCAGGGGGCAAATCAGCCCCAGCATTTT	CASTLQGANQPQHF	TRBJ1-5	TRBD1	TRBV19	-
TGCGCCAGCAGCACGGGACAAGTTGCAACTAATGAAAAACTGTTTTTT	CASSTGQVATNEKLFF	TRBJ1-4	-	TRBV5-1	-
TGTGCCAGCAGACCCGGGACTAGCGGGGGGGCAGGTGAGCAGTTCTTC	CASRPGTSGGAGEQFF	TRBJ2-1	TRBD2	TRBV7-3	-
TGCGCCAGCAGCCTAGACATAGGGCGGGGGTCCTACAATGAGCAGTTCTTC	CASSLDIGRGSYNEQFF	TRBJ2-1	TRBD2	TRBV4-3	-
TGTGCCAGTACCCCAGGGGTGAAAGGAGGCTACACCTTC	CASTPGVKGGYTF	TRBJ1-2	-	TRBV19	-
TGTGCCACCAGTGGTAACGGGAATGGCTACACCTTC	CATSGNGNGYTF	TRBJ1-2	-	TRBV24-1	-
TGTGCCAGCAGGCGACAGGGCTATGGCTACACCTTC	CASRRQGYGYTF	TRBJ1-2	TRBD1	TRBV28	-
TGTGCCAGCATTCGGAACCGAGGAGGAAAACTGTTTTTT	CASIRNRGGKLFF	TRBJ1-4	-	TRBV28	-
TGTGCCACCAGTGATGTTACCGGGACAGGAATCTACGAGCAGTACTTC	CATSDVTGTGIYEQYF	TRBJ2-7	TRBD1	TRBV24-1	few
TGTGCCAGTAGTTCTCCCCGACAGGGGGCCTACGAGCAGTACTTC	CASSSPRQGAYEQYF	TRBJ2-7	TRBD1	TRBV19	-
TGTGCCAGCAGTGACGACAGAAAGAACACTGAAGCTTTCTTT	CASSDDRKNTEAFF	TRBJ1-1	-	TRBV6-1	once
TGCGCCAGCAGTCCTAATCTCAACAGGGGGCCAGATGAAAAACTGTTTTTT	CASSPNLNRGPDEKLFF	TRBJ1-4	TRBD1	TRBV23-1	once
TGTGCCAGCAGTGAATCACCGGTTAGCACAGATACGCAGTATTTT	CASSESPVSTDTQYF	TRBJ2-3	-	TRBV25-1	-